These 30 T cell receptor beta chains were sequenced from one sample in a study of blood T cell repertoires in COVID-19. Method: immunoSEQ multiplex PCR; TCRdb's copy keeps in-frame clones and lacks some. Among fewer than 300,000 clones listed, 81% were seen once. Material for sequencing was peripheral blood. These receptors all come from an older woman with active or convalescent COVID-19.

The chain combines TRBV7-8 with TRBJ2-3, with 10 bases matching TRBD1. The germline V gene encodes CDR1 SGHVS and CDR2 FQNEAQ. The CDR3 totals 17 residues. V lost 3 bases and J lost 4; bases outside the gene matches: 10. The CDR3 here is CASSFGVTGGASDTQYF. CDR3 in DNA: TGTGCCAGCAGCTTCGGGGTGACAGGGGGCGCATCAGATACGCAGTATTTT.

This clone was seen only a few times. The chain uses TRBV7-9 and TRBJ2-5, with a weak D call TRBD2 (6 bases). V was cut by 5 bases and J by 4 bases, with 20 bases left in between. The CDR3 has 16 amino acids. Germline V lookup: CDR1 SEHNR, CDR2 FQNEAQ (reference sequence). CDR3 amino acids: CASSHRGGTIVETQYF. The CDR3, as DNA: TGTGCCAGCAGCCATCGCGGAGGGACGATTGTAGAGACCCAGTACTTC.

This chain connects TRBV11-2 to TRBJ1-1; D unresolved. Deletions cut 5 bases from V and 4 bases from J, with 11 bases between. The CDR3 sequence is 13 residues long. Germline lookup yields CDR1 SGHAT and CDR2 FQNNGV. In nucleotides, the CDR3 is TGTGCCAGCAGCCCCCCAGGAGGCACTGAAGCTTTCTTT. This translates into CASSPPGGTEAFF.

The chain joins TRBV9 to TRBJ2-1; 9 positions agree with TRBD2. J was trimmed by 5 bases and V by 0 bases; bases with no gene match: 12. Germline V gene data show CDR1 as SGDLS and CDR2 as YYNGEE. The CDR3 consists of 18 residues. The CDR3 loop is CASSVDGAVAGVNNEQFF. CDR3 nucleotides: TGTGCCAGCAGCGTAGACGGTGCCGTAGCGGGGGTTAACAATGAGCAGTTCTTC.

V usage is TRBV2 and J usage is TRBJ1-1; D call uncertain. CDR3 length: 13 amino acids. CDR1 is SNHLY and CDR2 is FYNNEI in the germline V gene. Trimming left V 0 bases short and J 7 bases short, with 9 bases between. CDR3 loop: CASSEAAGGEAFF. The DNA of the CDR3 is TGTGCCAGCAGTGAAGCGGCAGGTGGTGAAGCTTTCTTT.

The rearrangement joins TRBV6-5 to TRBJ1-2; the D is unclear. The CDR3 has 11 amino acids. V was cut by 6 bases and J by 11 bases, with 13 bases left in between. Per germline, CDR1 MNHEY and CDR2 SVGAGI. This chain's CDR3 is CASSPGIGYTF. The CDR3 nucleotides read TGTGCCAGCAGCCCGGGAATCGGTTACACCTTC.

This clone was detected ten times or more. This rearrangement joins TRBV11-3 to TRBJ2-5, with 8 bases matching TRBD1. Germline V gene lookup returns CDR1 SGHNT and CDR2 YENEEA. This CDR3 has 15 residues. V was clipped by 4 bases and J by 5 bases; unmatched bases: 9. DNA for the CDR3: TGTGCCAGCAGCTACGGACAGGGTACGATCGAGACCCAGTACTTC. Amino acids: CASSYGQGTIETQYF.

The chain joins TRBV18 to TRBJ1-5; the D gene is possibly TRBD1 (5 bases). V was trimmed by 3 bases and J by 6 bases, leaving 6 bases between them. Germline values: CDR1 KGHSH, CDR2 LQKENI. The CDR3 totals 12 residues. The CDR3 DNA is TGTGCCAGCTCACCTCAGGGTCAGCCCCAGCATTTT. Its translation is CASSPQGQPQHF.

This chain joins TRBV9 and TRBJ2-1; D possibly corresponds to TRBD2 (6 bases). The germline V gene has CDR1 SGDLS and CDR2 YYNGEE. V lost 0 bases and J 0 bases, leaving 10 bases between the germline ends. This CDR3 has 16 amino acids. In DNA, the CDR3 is TGTGCCAGCAGCGTAGACTTGGGGGGCTCCTACAATGAGCAGTTCTTC. This sequence encodes CASSVDLGGSYNEQFF.

The chain combines TRBV6-2 or TRBV6-3 with TRBJ2-3; 12 positions match TRBD2. The V gene end was trimmed by 5 bases and the J gene end by 5 bases; junction bases not matched to a gene: 8. Germline V gene lookup returns CDR1 MNHEY and CDR2 SVGEGT. This CDR3 has 16 amino acids. The CDR3 nucleotides are TGTGCCAGCAGTCAGTCCCTAGCGGGGGGGCGAGATACGCAGTATTTT. Translated, it gives CASSQSLAGGRDTQYF.

The V and J genes are TRBV18 and TRBJ2-5; 12 bases agree with TRBD2. Losses at the gene ends were 3 bases for V and 2 bases for J; bases not matched to a gene: 13. This CDR3 is built from 19 residues. Germline CDR1 is KGHSH and CDR2 is LQKENI. The chain's CDR3 is CASSPNAPTSGGQQETQYF. DNA for the CDR3: TGTGCCAGCTCACCTAACGCGCCTACTAGCGGGGGGCAGCAAGAGACCCAGTACTTC.

This clone was counted once. The J gene is TRBJ1-6, the V gene TRBV7-3; tentatively, D is TRBD1 (6 bases). The length of the CDR3 is 14 residues. The germline V gene encodes CDR1 SGHTA and CDR2 FQGTGA. Deletions cut 5 bases from V and 5 bases from J, with 10 bases between. The CDR3 region is CASSADSHNSPLHF. Written as DNA, the CDR3 is TGTGCCAGCAGCGCGGACAGTCATAATTCACCCCTCCACTTT.

The chain is built from TRBV11-3 and TRBJ2-1, with TRBD1 identical over 7 bases. The CDR3 has 15 amino acids. From germline, CDR1 is SGHNT and CDR2 YENEEA. V gave up 4 bases and J gave up 7 bases; unmatched junction bases: 10. In DNA form, the CDR3 reads TGTGCCAGCAGCTCCCCGACAGGGTTGTATAATGAGCAGTTCTTC. Its translation: CASSSPTGLYNEQFF.

This clone was seen more than once but under ten times. The chain uses TRBV6-5 and TRBJ1-2; no reliable D call. Trimming left V 7 bases short and J 5 bases short, with 14 bases between. There are 13 residues in the CDR3. CDR1 is MNHEY, CDR2 SVGAGI, per germline. This CDR3 reads CASKQDPLYGYTF. The CDR3, as DNA: TGTGCCAGCAAACAAGATCCCCTTTATGGCTACACCTTC.

In the case of this clone: Distinct nucleotide sequences in the sample also encode this CDR3. The V call is TRBV11-2, the J call TRBJ2-3; D might be TRBD2 (6 bases). V shed 1 base and J shed 5 bases, with 7 bases lying between them. This CDR3 has 13 amino acids. From germline, CDR1 is SGHAT and CDR2 FQNNGV. CDR3 protein: CASSLGRGDTQYF. The CDR3 DNA reads as TGTGCCAGCAGCTTAGGGCGGGGAGATACGCAGTATTTT.

The V and J genes are TRBV18 and TRBJ1-3; D unclear. CDR1 KGHSH and CDR2 LQKENI come from the germline V gene. The CDR3 contains 17 residues. V gave up 2 bases and J gave up 2 bases, with 16 bases separating them. The chain's CDR3 is CASSPSLRDRTGNTIYF. The CDR3 nucleotides are TGTGCCAGCTCACCAAGTCTCCGGGATCGTACTGGAAACACCATATATTTT. The variable domain in full, with the rest retrieved from reference TRBV18 and TRBJ1-3, is NAGVMQNPRHLVRRRGQEARLRCSPMKGHSHVYWYRQLPEEGLKFMVYLQKENIIDESGMPKERFSAEFPKEGPSILRIQQVVRGDSAAYFCASSPSLRDRTGNTIYFGEGSWLTVV.

The V gene is TRBV12-5, the J gene TRBJ1-4, with D maybe TRBD1 (6 bases). The CDR3 spans 17 residues. The germline V gene has CDR1 LGHNT and CDR2 FRNRAP. The germline V and J ends were trimmed by 0 bases and 0 bases, with 11 bases remaining between them. CDR3 sequence: CASGLVQGFATNEKLFF. CDR3 coding DNA: TGTGCTAGTGGTTTGGTACAGGGTTTTGCAACTAATGAAAAACTGTTTTTT. Looking up the rest from reference TRBV12-5 and TRBJ1-4 gives the full variable domain: DARVTQTPRHKVTEMGQEVTMRCQPILGHNTVFWYRQTMMQGLELLAYFRNRAPLDDSGMPKDRFSAEMPDATLATLKIQPSEPRDSAVYFCASGLVQGFATNEKLFFGSGTQLSVL.

The chain combines TRBV2 with TRBJ1-4; the D gene is possibly TRBD1 (5 bases). There are 15 residues in the CDR3. Trimming left V 3 bases short and J 3 bases short, with 11 bases between. CDR1 and CDR2 (germline): SNHLY, FYNNEI. CDR3 DNA: TGTGCCAGCAGTGACAGGGATACTGCTAATGAAAAACTGTTTTTT. Translating it yields CASSDRDTANEKLFF.

In its sample, this clone was seen many times. This sequence joins TRBV6-4 and TRBJ1-5; 11 bases map to TRBD1. Germline assignment: CDR1 MRHNA and CDR2 SNTAGT. This CDR3 spans 17 amino acids. Trimming cost V 7 bases and J 5 bases; bases outside gene matches: 13. CDR3 sequence reads: CASITRGGQGGDQPQHF. The CDR3 DNA sequence: TGTGCCAGCATTACCCGGGGGGGACAGGGGGGAGATCAGCCCCAGCATTTT.

This chain links TRBV4-3 with TRBJ1-2, with 11 bases lining up with TRBD1. This CDR3 spans 17 amino acids. V lost 3 bases and J lost 5; bases outside the gene matches: 11. Per the germline V gene, CDR1 is LGHNA and CDR2 is YSLEER. The CDR3 sequence: CASSQGIGQGAVYGYTF. The CDR3 nucleotides are TGCGCCAGCAGCCAGGGGATCGGACAGGGGGCTGTGTATGGCTACACCTTC.

The gene calls are TRBV3-1 (or the pseudogene TRBV3-2) and TRBJ1-4, with D possibly matching TRBD1 (5 bases). The CDR3 spans 14 residues. In germline, CDR1 is LGHDT, CDR2 YNNKEL (reference sequence). The ends were cut back, 6 bases at V and 7 bases at J, with 15 bases in the middle. In nucleotides, the CDR3 is TGTGCCAGCAGGGACCTCACGGGGGTTGAAAAACTGTTTTTT. Its protein is CASRDLTGVEKLFF.

V gene TRBV19 combines with J gene TRBJ1-5; D unresolved. This CDR3 is built from 18 residues. Trimming removed 4 bases at V and 0 bases at J, with 19 bases between. Germline V lookup: CDR1 LNHDA, CDR2 SQIVND (reference sequence). For the CDR3, the DNA is TGTGCCAGTAGTAGACCGCCGTTGGAGCACAATAGCAATCAGCCCCAGCATTTT. Its translation is CASSRPPLEHNSNQPQHF.

The chain combines TRBV6-2 or TRBV6-3 with TRBJ1-1; TRBD1 matches at 11 bases. Per the germline V gene, CDR1 is MNHEY and CDR2 is SVGEGT. Germline trimming cut 6 bases from V and 0 bases from J; bases unmatched to any gene: 9. The CDR3 contains 17 residues. This CDR3 is CASSQDRGRSMNTEAFF. CDR3 sequence (DNA): TGTGCCAGCAGCCAGGACAGGGGGCGGTCCATGAACACTGAAGCTTTCTTT.

The J gene is TRBJ1-6, the V gene TRBV11-2; D not resolved. This CDR3 region has 14 residues. V dropped 5 bases and J dropped 7 bases, with 12 bases sitting between them. The germline V gene encodes CDR1 SGHAT and CDR2 FQNNGV. CDR3 nucleotides: TGTGCCAGCAGCGCCGACACGCTAAATTCACCCCTCCACTTT. As protein: CASSADTLNSPLHF.

This chain connects TRBV4-3 to TRBJ2-3; TRBD2 matches 12 bases. This CDR3 is built from 17 residues. V lost 4 bases, J lost 4 bases, and 9 bases stayed unmatched. Germline V gene sequence: CDR1 LGHNA, CDR2 YSLEER. The CDR3 region is CASSLGLAGPTPDTQYF. The CDR3 DNA is TGCGCCAGCAGCCTCGGACTAGCGGGACCTACTCCAGATACGCAGTATTTT.

The rearrangement uses TRBV10-3 and TRBJ1-1; D unresolved. Trimming took off 4 bases at V and 6 bases at J, with 15 bases between the two ends. Germline V gene lookup returns CDR1 ENHRY and CDR2 SYGVKD. The CDR3 extends over 14 amino acids. CDR3 sequence: CAISVVGNTAEAFF. In DNA form, the CDR3 reads TGTGCCATCAGTGTAGTCGGGAATACGGCTGAAGCTTTCTTT.

This clone was detected only once. V usage is TRBV18 and J usage is TRBJ1-4, with TRBD1 as a possible D gene (6 bases). The length of the CDR3 is 13 residues. In germline, CDR1 is KGHSH, CDR2 LQKENI. V dropped 4 bases and J dropped 6 bases, with 9 bases sitting between them. CDR3 nucleotides: TGTGCCAGCTCACGGGCAGGGGATGAAAAACTGTTTTTT. Translated, it gives CASSRAGDEKLFF.

The chain recombines TRBV2 with TRBJ2-3; a possible D gene is TRBD1 (6 bases). The CDR3 is 15 residues long. The germline CDR1 and CDR2 sequences are SNHLY and FYNNEI. With 4 bases removed from V and 3 bases from J, the gap between germline ends came to 14 bases. CDR3 sequence reads: CASSVGHLLTDTQYF. CDR3 nucleotide sequence: TGTGCCAGCAGTGTGGGACACCTGTTGACAGATACGCAGTATTTT.

The chain is built from TRBV18 and TRBJ2-7; 10 bases agree with TRBD1. There are 16 residues in the CDR3. CDR1 KGHSH and CDR2 LQKENI come from the germline V gene. Trimming at V came to 5 bases and at J to 2 bases, leaving 9 bases not matched to a gene. The CDR3 DNA reads as TGTGCCAGCTCAGCGATTACCGGGACAGGGGCCTACGAGCAGTACTTC. Protein sequence: CASSAITGTGAYEQYF.

The gene calls are TRBV19 and TRBJ1-3; 7 nucleotides align to TRBD1. CDR3 size: 17 residues. CDR1 and CDR2 (germline): LNHDA, SQIVND (reference sequence). V lost 5 bases, J lost 4 bases, and 14 bases stayed unmatched. CDR3 residues: CASSPLGRGPSGNTIYF. In nucleotides, the CDR3 is TGTGCCAGTAGTCCCCTCGGGAGGGGGCCTTCCGGAAACACCATATATTTT. Full variable domain (outside the CDR3, taken from reference TRBV19 and TRBJ1-3): DGGITQSPKYLFRKEGQNVTLSCEQNLNHDAMYWYRQDPGQGLRLIYYSQIVNDFQKGDIAEGYSVSREKKESFPLTVTSAQKNPTAFYLCASSPLGRGPSGNTIYFGEGSWLTVV.